Below, 13 T cell receptor beta chains from the same sample are listed, as sequenced in a study of blood T cell repertoires in COVID-19 (TCRdb year 2020). Libraries came from the immunoSEQ multiplex PCR assay. This is the immuneACCESS table as TCRdb keeps it, with only in-frame sequences that have V and J called. A part of the clones is gone; compared with another copy, unresolved V genes explain less than half, and the rest is unexplained. Across this sample there are around 50,000 clones, with over 80% seen only once. Of the sample, less than 6% is held by the ten largest clones. Source material: peripheral blood. These receptors came from a human donor in a cohort sampled during active COVID-19.

V and J are TRBV28 and TRBJ1-1, with D possibly being TRBD1 (5 bases). The CDR3 contains 16 residues. Trimming shortened V by 2 bases and J by 5 bases, and 18 bases separated the two germline ends. CDR1 MDHEN and CDR2 SYDVKM come from the germline V gene. The CDR3 sequence is CASSLTRTPRRTEAFF. As DNA, the CDR3 is TGTGCCAGCAGTTTAACCAGGACACCCCGACGGACTGAAGCTTTCTTT.

This clone was detected once. For the CDR3, the DNA is TGCGCCAGCAGCCAAGGGACTAGAGGTTACGAGCAGTACTTC. Residues: CASSQGTRGYEQYF. This rearrangement joins TRBV4-3 to TRBJ2-7; 7 bases map to TRBD2. CDR1 and CDR2 (germline): LGHNA, YSLEER. The CDR3 sequence is 14 residues long. The J segment lost 4 bases and the V segment lost 1 base, leaving 4 bases of the junction unmatched.

V usage is TRBV3-1 (or the pseudogene TRBV3-2) and J usage is TRBJ2-3, with 12 bases lining up with TRBD2. Germline-derived CDR1 and CDR2 are LGHDT and YNNKEL (reference sequence). The CDR3 runs to 15 residues. V lost 4 bases and J lost 5; bases outside the gene matches: 4. The CDR3 is CASSRLAGGGDTQYF. CDR3 sequence (DNA): TGTGCCAGCAGCCGCCTAGCGGGGGGGGGAGATACGCAGTATTTT.

This clone was counted once. The rearrangement joins TRBV7-2 to TRBJ2-7; the D gene is possibly TRBD2 (5 bases). Between the trimmed V and J ends, which lost 5 bases and 2 bases, there was a span of 13 bases. Germline CDR1 and CDR2: SGHTA and FQGNSA. The CDR3 consists of 14 residues. In nucleotides, the CDR3 is TGTGCCAGCAGCGTCTTTGAGGGCACCTACGAGCAGTACTTC. It encodes CASSVFEGTYEQYF.

The J gene is TRBJ2-1, the V gene TRBV19, with 10 bases that match TRBD1. V shed 7 bases and J 6 bases; nucleotides not matched to a gene: 9. The CDR3 length is 15 residues. Germline V gene lookup returns CDR1 LNHDA and CDR2 SQIVND (reference sequence). The CDR3 protein is CASTGRGQGSNEQFF. Written as DNA, the CDR3 is TGTGCCAGTACCGGCCGGGGACAGGGGTCCAATGAGCAGTTCTTC.

The rearrangement links TRBV7-9 to TRBJ1-5, with D uncertain. Germline assignment: CDR1 SEHNR and CDR2 FQNEAQ (reference sequence). The CDR3 is made up of 16 amino acids. V dropped 1 base and J dropped 2 bases, with 12 bases sitting between them. This CDR3 reads CASSLDAGRGNQPQHF. Written as DNA, the CDR3 is TGTGCCAGCAGCTTAGATGCCGGGAGGGGCAATCAGCCCCAGCATTTT.

This rearrangement joins TRBV6-2 or TRBV6-3 to TRBJ2-5; TRBD2 matches 9 bases. The CDR3 contains 17 residues. V lost 2 bases, J lost 3 bases, and 10 bases stayed unmatched. Germline V gene data show CDR1 as MNHEY and CDR2 as SVGEGT. CDR3 protein: CASSYRRGGGGEETQYF. DNA of the CDR3: TGTGCCAGCAGTTACCGGCGGGGCGGGGGGGGAGAAGAGACCCAGTACTTC.

The chain employs TRBV4-3 and TRBJ2-7, with TRBD2 matching 7 bases. The CDR3 is made up of 14 amino acids. The trim removed 6 bases at V and 0 bases at J, leaving 5 bases unmatched. Germline V lookup: CDR1 LGHNA, CDR2 YSLEER. Here the CDR3 reads CASSPRLASYEQYF. CDR3 nucleotide sequence: TGCGCCAGCAGTCCCCGACTAGCCTCCTACGAGCAGTACTTC.

The chain carries TRBV30 and TRBJ1-6, with 8 bases identical to TRBD1. This CDR3 has 15 residues. Trimming removed 0 bases from V and 11 bases from J; junction bases left unmatched: 9. Germline V gene lookup returns CDR1 GTSNPN and CDR2 SVGIG (reference sequence). The CDR3 sequence is CAWSVPGQGLTPLHF. The DNA of the CDR3 is TGTGCCTGGAGTGTACCCGGACAGGGTCTAACACCCCTCCACTTT.

The gene calls are TRBV29-1 and TRBJ2-7, with 11 bases identical to TRBD1. The junction had 7 bases not matched to a gene; V was cut back by 1 base and J by 2 bases. The CDR3 covers 16 residues. Germline V gives CDR1 SQVTM, CDR2 ANQGSEA. In DNA, the CDR3 is TGCAGCGTTGAAGCGGTTGGGGACAGGGGGACCTACGAGCAGTACTTC. Its translation: CSVEAVGDRGTYEQYF.

The chain couples TRBV30 to TRBJ2-1, with D maybe TRBD1 (6 bases). V lost 1 base and J 5 bases, leaving 12 bases between the germline ends. The CDR3 consists of 14 residues. Germline CDR1 GTSNPN, CDR2 SVGIG (reference sequence). The CDR3 here is CAWSGLQGDNEQFF. DNA for the CDR3: TGTGCCTGGAGTGGGTTACAGGGAGACAATGAGCAGTTCTTC.

The rearrangement uses TRBV5-6 and TRBJ1-1; D not certain. CDR3 length: 15 amino acids. V lost 2 bases, J lost 3 bases, and 14 bases lay in between. Germline assignment: CDR1 SGHDT and CDR2 YYEEEE. CDR3: CASSFIAVGYTEAFF. The CDR3 DNA reads as TGTGCCAGCAGCTTTATCGCAGTCGGGTACACTGAAGCTTTCTTT. Full variable domain (outside the CDR3, taken from reference TRBV5-6 and TRBJ1-1): DAGVTQSPTHLIKTRGQQVTLRCSPKSGHDTVSWYQQALGQGPQFIFQYYEEEERQRGNFPDRFSGHQFPNYSSELNVNALLLGDSALYLCASSFIAVGYTEAFFGQGTRLTVV.

V usage is TRBV24-1 and J usage is TRBJ2-2; D is perhaps TRBD1 (6 bases). V was cut by 4 bases and J by 0 bases, with 14 bases left in between. Germline V gives CDR1 KGHDR, CDR2 SFDVKD. The CDR3 length is 17 residues. CDR3 coding DNA: TGTGCCACCAGTGACCCCCGACAGGCTCCGAACACCGGGGAGCTGTTTTTT. Translation: CATSDPRQAPNTGELFF.